This TCR beta chain was observed in a study of T-cell reconstitution after alpha-beta-depleted transplantation in children. Unique molecular identifiers were incorporated when the TCRbeta library was constructed. MiXCR, run by TCRdb on the PCR reads, gives a single entry per CDR3 protein. The repertoire holds hundreds of thousands of distinct CDR3 sequences, with 15% to 20% as singletons. Study results and caveats: Approximately two months post-transplant, alpha-beta T cells reportedly originated from several hundred expanded graft clones.

Between the trimmed V and J ends, which lost 4 bases and 0 bases, there was a span of 12 bases. The CDR3 is 15 amino acids. CDR1 and CDR2 from the germline V gene are MGHRA and YSYEKL. At least ten counts were recorded for this clonotype. Its cognate antigen is unknown. Sequenced material: PBMCs, mostly from graft donor cells, taken 360 days after TCRalphabeta/CD19-depleted stem cell transplant. J is TRBJ1-1 and V is TRBV4-1; the D gene is possibly TRBD1 (5 bases). The sequence was obtained from a male patient under 10 years old who had a stem cell transplant for acute lymphoblastic leukemia, so the T cells may come from the graft donor. The CDR3 DNA reads as TGCGCCAGCAGCCCCCTGGGGGTTATGAACACTGAAGCTTTCTTT. This gives the protein CASSPLGVMNTEAFF.